Described below is a single TCR beta chain sequence and its context. TCRdb called the 5' RACE reads again in MiXCR, with one record for every CDR3 protein. The sample has about 360,000 distinct CDR3 sequences, more than 20% seen once. The sample comes from a study of CD8 T cells in ankylosing spondylitis. With V trimmed by 2 bases and J by 5 bases, 8 bases remained unmatched. This CDR3 region has 14 residues. CDR1 and CDR2 (germline): DFQATT, SNEGSKA (reference sequence). The TCR originated in a male donor with ankylosing spondylitis or in good health (not recorded which). V is TRBV20-1 and J is TRBJ2-7; 8 bases fit TRBD1. Sequenced sample: blood, either unsorted or a sorted T cell fraction (not recorded which). The CDR3 DNA follows: TGCAGTGCTAGAAGCCCCCAGACAGGGGACGAGCAGTACTTC. This translates into CSARSPQTGDEQYF.